The following is a T cell receptor beta chain sequence with its context. This sample stems from a study of preoperative IRX-2 immunotherapy in early breast cancer. Libraries were prepared by immunoSEQ multiplex PCR; TCRdb keeps only in-frame clonotypes and omits some of them. The profile covers approximately 100,000 clones, with more than 80% appearing a single time and under 2.5% taken by the ten largest. Germline V CDR1 and CDR2: LNHDA, SQIVND (reference sequence). The CDR3 covers 13 residues. Trimming shortened V by 5 bases and J by 6 bases, and 11 bases separated the two germline ends. Specified treatment: preoperative locoregional IRX-2 cytokine immunotherapy. Patients received preoperative, locoregional IRX-2 cytokine immunotherapy in a phase Ib study.

This sequence originates from a human donor with breast cancer. The rearrangement joins TRBV19 to TRBJ1-5; possible D gene TRBD1, 6 bases. Sequencing was performed on tumor tissue, taken after IRX-2 immunotherapy. The CDR3 region is CASSLQGSQPQHF. For the CDR3, the DNA is TGTGCCAGTAGTTTACAGGGAAGTCAGCCCCAGCATTTT.